The 26 T cell receptor beta chains listed next were all sequenced from one sample in a study of cytomegalovirus exposure and HLA in healthy donors. With 60 Vbeta and 13 Jbeta primers, the PCR was carried out. TCRdb's copy holds only in-frame clones and misses some; the assay was immunoSEQ multiplex PCR. The sample holds approximately 73,000 clones, roughly three quarters seen once. The material sequenced was PBMCs. The receptors come from a woman between 40 and 50 years old in good health and CMV-seropositive.

The genes are TRBV5-1 and TRBJ1-1; 8 bases line up with TRBD1. The V and J ends lost 4 bases and 1 base, in that order; junction bases with no gene match: 6. This CDR3 is 15 amino acids long. Germline V CDR1 and CDR2: SGHRS, YFSETQ. CDR3 sequence (DNA): TGCGCCAGCAGCCCGAAGGACAGGGCGAACACTGAAGCTTTCTTT. This translates into CASSPKDRANTEAFF.

The V call is TRBV5-8, the J call TRBJ1-5; TRBD1 aligns across 9 bases. The CDR3 length is 15 residues. From germline, CDR1 is SGHTS and CDR2 YDEGEE. Losses at the gene ends were 4 bases for V and 2 bases for J; bases not matched to a gene: 4. The CDR3 region is CASSADRGGNQPQHF. As DNA, the CDR3 is TGTGCCAGCAGCGCGGACAGGGGTGGCAATCAGCCCCAGCATTTT.

The V and J genes are TRBV6-5 and TRBJ2-1; 7 nucleotides agree with TRBD1. CDR1 is MNHEY and CDR2 is SVGAGI in the germline V gene. The ends lost 6 bases at V and 0 bases at J; junction bases unmatched: 2. CDR3 length: 14 amino acids. CDR3 in amino acids: CASRGQSSYNEQFF. In nucleotides, the CDR3 is TGTGCCAGCAGGGGACAGAGCTCCTACAATGAGCAGTTCTTC.

This clone was picked up one time. This chain links TRBV7-2 with TRBJ2-4; TRBD2 aligns across 11 bases. Trimming took 5 bases from V and 7 from J; bases not matched to a gene: 10. CDR3 length equals 16 residues. The germline V gene has CDR1 SGHTA and CDR2 FQGNSA. In DNA, the CDR3 is TGTGCCAGCAGCACACGAACTAGCGGGAGAGGGAACATTCAGTACTTC. Its protein product is CASSTRTSGRGNIQYF.

This clone occurred once. This rearrangement joins TRBV6-4 to TRBJ2-1; D possibly corresponds to TRBD1 (5 bases). The CDR3 length is 14 residues. CDR1 and CDR2 (germline): MRHNA, SNTAGT. V was cut by 3 bases and J by 6 bases, with 12 bases left in between. The CDR3 protein is CASSEGARPNEQFF. The CDR3 nucleotides are TGTGCCAGCAGTGAAGGGGCACGGCCCAATGAGCAGTTCTTC.

The V call is TRBV5-4, the J call TRBJ2-4, with a tentative D call TRBD1 (6 bases). The CDR3 loop spans 16 amino acids. Germline V gene lookup returns CDR1 SGHNT and CDR2 YYREEE (reference sequence). Trimming cost V 5 bases and J 0 bases, with 15 bases left between them. The CDR3 coding sequence is TGTGCCAGCAGGACACAGGGCCAGGGAGCCAAAAACATTCAGTACTTC. It encodes CASRTQGQGAKNIQYF.

This chain uses TRBV27 with TRBJ2-3, with D perhaps TRBD2 (5 bases). The CDR3 consists of 12 residues. Per germline, CDR1 MNHEY and CDR2 SMNVEV (reference sequence). The V end was cut by 3 bases, the J end by 5 bases, with 6 bases between. The CDR3 DNA is TGTGCCAGCAGTTTCACTAGAGATACGCAGTATTTT. Residues: CASSFTRDTQYF.

Here the CDR3 reads CTSSQDPQGSNQPQHF. CDR3 DNA sequence: TGCACCAGCAGCCAAGATCCGCAGGGTAGCAATCAGCCCCAGCATTTT. The rearrangement uses TRBV1 and TRBJ1-5; no DNA check was done on the table's D call, TRBD1. TRBV1 counts as a pseudogene. The CDR3 consists of 16 residues.

The chain employs TRBV5-1 and TRBJ1-2; TRBD1 agrees at 7 bases. The CDR3 extends over 16 amino acids. Germline CDR1 is SGHRS and CDR2 is YFSETQ. The V and J ends lost 0 bases and 6 bases, in that order; junction bases with no gene match: 11. CDR3 amino acids: CASSLASRQGGDGYTF. The CDR3 bases are TGCGCCAGCAGCTTGGCTTCCCGACAGGGTGGAGATGGCTACACCTTC.

Regarding this clone: The junction shows a germline mismatch at one end, possibly a read error. V usage is TRBV30 and J usage is TRBJ2-1; 10 positions match TRBD2. CDR3 length equals 17 residues. The germline CDR1 and CDR2 sequences are GTSNPN and SVGIG (reference sequence). This chain's CDR3 is CAWSINRSGRAYNEQFF. For the CDR3, the DNA is TGTGCCTGGAGTATTAACCGAAGCGGGAGGGCCTATAATGAGCAGTTCTTC.

This chain connects TRBV19 to TRBJ1-5; a weak D match, TRBD1 (5 bases). Germline V lookup: CDR1 LNHDA, CDR2 SQIVND (reference sequence). The V end lost 3 bases, the J end lost 2 bases, and 14 bases lay between the germline ends. CDR3 length equals 16 residues. The CDR3 nucleotides read TGTGCCAGTAGTATCTCGGACACAGAGCGCAATCAGCCCCAGCATTTT. The encoded protein is CASSISDTERNQPQHF.

In its sample, this clone was seen once. V is TRBV2 and J is TRBJ2-5; 8 bases are shared with TRBD2. CDR1 and CDR2 from the germline V gene are SNHLY and FYNNEI. This CDR3 has 16 residues. The J segment lost 5 bases and the V segment lost 3 bases, leaving 11 bases of the junction unmatched. The CDR3 region is CASSEGTGGVRETQYF. CDR3 coding DNA: TGTGCCAGCAGTGAGGGGACGGGGGGGGTGCGGGAGACCCAGTACTTC.

This clone appeared a few times. V and J are TRBV6-5 and TRBJ1-6; D is unclear. CDR1 and CDR2 (germline): MNHEY, SVGAGI. The CDR3 loop spans 13 amino acids. Deletions cut 6 bases from V and 4 bases from J, with 7 bases between. CDR3 in DNA: TGTGCCAGCAGCCGGGAGTATAATTCACCCCTCCACTTT. It specifies CASSREYNSPLHF.

The chain carries TRBV29-1 and TRBJ2-3; D possibly corresponds to TRBD2 (5 bases). CDR1 and CDR2 from the germline V gene are SQVTM and ANQGSEA. Trimming removed 3 bases from V and 5 bases from J, with 6 bases in between. This CDR3 is 11 amino acids long. For the CDR3, the DNA is TGCAGCGTTGATCGGGGAGATACGCAGTATTTT. It specifies CSVDRGDTQYF.

This clone is a singleton in its sample. The J gene is TRBJ2-6, the V gene TRBV4-1, with 10 nucleotides matching TRBD1. The CDR3 spans 17 residues. V lost 2 bases, J lost 1 base, and 2 bases stayed unmatched. Germline CDR1 MGHRA, CDR2 YSYEKL. For the CDR3, the DNA is TGCGCCAGCAGCCAATGGACAGGGGGGTCTGGGGCCAACGTCCTGACTTTC. Translating gives CASSQWTGGSGANVLTF.

The chain is built from TRBV25-1 and TRBJ2-1, with D maybe TRBD2 (6 bases). The germline V and J ends were trimmed by 8 bases and 5 bases, with 16 bases remaining between them. The CDR3 runs 14 residues. Germline values: CDR1 MGHDK, CDR2 SYGVNS. Here the CDR3 reads CASLGKTSHNEQFF. CDR3 bases: TGTGCCAGCCTAGGGAAGACTAGTCACAATGAGCAGTTCTTC.

Only one count was recorded for this clone. One end of the junction does not line up with germline, which may come from a read error. The chain uses TRBV5-1 and TRBJ2-4; 10 bases are a match to TRBD2. CDR1 SGHRS and CDR2 YFSETQ come from the germline V gene. The CDR3 consists of 13 residues. CDR3 in DNA: TGCGCCAGCAGCCTTGGGGGTTCGGGACTAGCGAACTTC. The encoded protein is CASSLGGSGLANF.

The chain uses TRBV5-8 and TRBJ2-1; D may be TRBD2 (6 bases). Germline CDR1 is SGHTS and CDR2 is YDEGEE. Deletions cut 4 bases from V and 8 bases from J, with 22 bases between. This CDR3 comprises 16 residues. CDR3 protein: CASSRGTPSSGDEQFF. CDR3 DNA sequence: TGTGCCAGCAGCCGCGGGACTCCGAGCAGCGGCGATGAGCAGTTCTTC.

This clone occurred once. The chain recombines TRBV7-8 with TRBJ1-5; D gene unclear. This CDR3 is 15 amino acids long. The V end lost 4 bases, the J end lost 0 bases, and 10 bases lay between the germline ends. The germline V gene has CDR1 SGHVS and CDR2 FQNEAQ. In nucleotides, the CDR3 is TGTGCCAGCAGCTACAACAGCTATAGCAATCAGCCCCAGCATTTT. It yields the protein CASSYNSYSNQPQHF. Looking up the rest from reference TRBV7-8 and TRBJ1-5 gives the full variable domain: GAGVSQSPRYKVAKRGQDVALRCDPISGHVSLFWYQQALGQGPEFLTYFQNEAQLDKSGLPSDRFFAERPEGSVSTLKIQRTQQEDSAVYLCASSYNSYSNQPQHFGDGTRLSIL.

The chain is built from TRBV29-1 and TRBJ2-3; TRBD2 matches at 11 bases. The J segment lost 2 bases and the V segment lost 6 bases, leaving 7 bases of the junction unmatched. The CDR3 consists of 15 residues. Germline CDR1 and CDR2: SQVTM and ANQGSEA. The CDR3 loop reads CSVEGTSGTTDTQYF. Here the CDR3 DNA reads TGCAGCGTGGAGGGGACTAGCGGAACCACAGATACGCAGTATTTT.

The chain carries TRBV5-6 and TRBJ1-3; TRBD1 is a possible D gene (5 bases). V lost 3 bases and J lost 4, with 20 bases in between. The germline CDR1 and CDR2 sequences are SGHDT and YYEEEE. This CDR3 has 17 amino acids. The CDR3 is CASSSWGGRFFGNTIYF. CDR3 nucleotides: TGTGCCAGCAGCTCGTGGGGCGGGAGATTTTTCGGAAACACCATATATTTT.

The J gene is TRBJ2-1, the V gene TRBV10-3; 9 bases map to TRBD2. The CDR3 consists of 15 residues. The J segment lost 3 bases and the V segment lost 4 bases, leaving 4 bases of the junction unmatched. The germline CDR1 and CDR2 sequences are ENHRY and SYGVKD. The CDR3 loop is CAISAGLAVYNEQFF. CDR3 sequence (DNA): TGTGCCATCAGTGCGGGACTAGCCGTCTACAATGAGCAGTTCTTC.

This clone was picked up a small number of times. The V call is TRBV19, the J call TRBJ2-7; a possible D gene is TRBD2 (5 bases). The ends were cut back, 6 bases at V and 3 bases at J, with 24 bases in the middle. Per germline, CDR1 LNHDA and CDR2 SQIVND (reference sequence). The CDR3 covers 17 residues. The CDR3 DNA reads TGTGCCAGTAGCCGAGGGCTGATCCGCCAAGGGATCTACGAGCAGTACTTC. It specifies CASSRGLIRQGIYEQYF.

This chain uses TRBV6-1 with TRBJ2-1; 10 bases line up with TRBD2. CDR1 is MNHNS, CDR2 SASEGT, per germline. This CDR3 is 17 amino acids long. Unmatched junction bases numbered 16, after V lost 8 bases and J lost 6 bases. In DNA form, the CDR3 reads TGTGCCAGCTGTGTGGTAGCGGGGGGTCAAATTCGCAATGAGCAGTTCTTC. Translation gives CASCVVAGGQIRNEQFF.

This chain uses TRBV30 with TRBJ2-7; perhaps TRBD1 as D (5 bases). CDR3 length equals 13 residues. Trimming removed 4 bases from V and 2 bases from J, with 12 bases in between. Germline V CDR1 and CDR2: GTSNPN, SVGIG (reference sequence). The CDR3, as DNA: TGTGCCTGGAACGCAGGGTCGACCTACGAGCAGTACTTC. Translating it yields CAWNAGSTYEQYF. The full variable domain, completed using reference TRBV30 and TRBJ2-7, is SQTIHQWPATLVQPVGSPLSLECTVEGTSNPNLYWYRQAAGRGLQLLFYSVGIGQISSEVPQNLSASRPQDRQFILSSKKLLLSDSGFYLCAWNAGSTYEQYFGPGTRLTVT.

The count of this clone is one. Compared with germline, one end of the junction differs, possibly owing to a read error. This sequence joins TRBV28 and TRBJ2-4, with TRBD1 identical over 8 bases. This CDR3 is built from 12 residues. From germline, CDR1 is MDHEN and CDR2 SYDVKM. The CDR3 DNA reads as TGTGCCAGCAGTTCCCAGACGGGACAGGTCCTTTTC. Its protein is CASSSQTGQVLF.